The 5 T cell receptor beta chains presented below share a single source sample, sequenced in a study of T cell responses to AZD1222 COVID-19 vaccine. Repertoires were generated with immunoSEQ multiplex PCR, while TCRdb's copy carries only in-frame clones and drops some. The table records approximately 100,000 clones, about 90% of them present only once. The source material was peripheral blood, sampled on day 0 of AZD1222 vaccination. The receptor set was obtained from an adult in good health.

This chain links TRBV6-2 or TRBV6-3 with TRBJ1-2; TRBD1 might be the D (6 bases). CDR1 is MNHEY, CDR2 SVGEGT, per germline. This CDR3 comprises 17 residues. V was cut by 4 bases and J by 4 bases, with 22 bases left in between. The CDR3 here is CASSLKRVNRDFYGYTF. The CDR3 DNA reads as TGTGCCAGCAGTTTAAAGCGAGTAAACAGGGACTTCTATGGCTACACCTTC.

The chain carries TRBV4-1 and TRBJ2-5; 14 nucleotides match TRBD2. This CDR3 has 17 residues. Germline CDR1 and CDR2: MGHRA and YSYEKL. The trim removed 3 bases at V and 6 bases at J, leaving 9 bases unmatched. CDR3 coding DNA: TGCGCCAGCAGCCAGGAACCGGGACTAGCGGGAGTGAAGACCCAGTACTTC. Amino acids: CASSQEPGLAGVKTQYF.

The gene calls are TRBV7-3 and TRBJ2-7, with 7 bases matching TRBD1. The CDR3 spans 14 residues. From germline, CDR1 is SGHTA and CDR2 FQGTGA. With V trimmed by 4 bases and J by 5 bases, 8 bases remained unmatched. CDR3 sequence (DNA): TGTGCCAGCAGCTCTATAACAGGGGTCCACGAGCAGTACTTC. This translates into CASSSITGVHEQYF.

This rearrangement joins TRBV19 to TRBJ2-1; 9 bases are a match to TRBD2. CDR3 length: 16 amino acids. Germline CDR1 LNHDA, CDR2 SQIVND (reference sequence). V dropped 3 bases and J dropped 4; count of bases not matched to a gene: 7. The CDR3 protein is CASSIELGLAYNEQFF. The CDR3 DNA reads as TGTGCCAGTAGTATCGAACTAGGACTAGCGTACAATGAGCAGTTCTTC. Supplemented by reference TRBV19 and TRBJ2-1, the full variable domain reads DGGITQSPKYLFRKEGQNVTLSCEQNLNHDAMYWYRQDPGQGLRLIYYSQIVNDFQKGDIAEGYSVSREKKESFPLTVTSAQKNPTAFYLCASSIELGLAYNEQFFGPGTRLTVL.

The V call is TRBV18, the J call TRBJ2-7, with 9 bases identical to TRBD2. With 3 bases clipped from V and 1 base from J, the junction kept 4 bases outside the gene matches. Germline lookup yields CDR1 KGHSH and CDR2 LQKENI. The CDR3 runs 15 residues. Here the CDR3 reads CASSPMTSGSYEQYF. CDR3 coding DNA: TGTGCCAGCTCACCGATGACTAGCGGTTCCTACGAGCAGTACTTC. Filled out from reference TRBV18 and TRBJ2-7, the complete variable domain reads NAGVMQNPRHLVRRRGQEARLRCSPMKGHSHVYWYRQLPEEGLKFMVYLQKENIIDESGMPKERFSAEFPKEGPSILRIQQVVRGDSAAYFCASSPMTSGSYEQYFGPGTRLTVT.